This TCR beta chain is drawn from a study of blood T cell repertoires in COVID-19. The junction had 10 bases not matched to a gene; V was cut back by 5 bases and J by 4 bases. Germline CDR1 is SGHTA and CDR2 is FQGNSA. The CDR3 sequence is 16 residues long. TCRdb's copy holds only in-frame clones and misses some; the assay was immunoSEQ multiplex PCR. In the table there are roughly 300,000 clones, around 90% of which are singletons. This clonotype originated in a woman aged 25 to 39 who had recovered from COVID-19. The chain uses TRBV7-2 and TRBJ2-7; 11 bases agree with TRBD1. The specimen sequenced was PBMCs or T cells enriched from blood (not recorded which). This CDR3 is CASSTSRDRGKYEQYF. Here the CDR3 DNA reads TGTGCCAGCAGCACGAGCCGGGACAGGGGGAAATACGAGCAGTACTTC. Full variable domain (outside the CDR3, taken from reference TRBV7-2 and TRBJ2-7): GAGVSQSPSNKVTEKGKDVELRCDPISGHTALYWYRQSLGQGLEFLIYFQGNSAPDKSGLPSDRFSAERTGGSVSTLTIQRTQQEDSAVYLCASSTSRDRGKYEQYFGPGTRLTVT.